Each of the 17 T cell receptor beta chains below was sequenced from the same sample in a study of identical twins. TCRdb redid the calling of the 5' RACE reads with MiXCR, one entry per CDR3 protein. The sample holds hundreds of thousands of distinct CDR3 sequences; 9% to 15% are singletons and the top ten take roughly 7.8%. These data were also filed under a second study, of yellow fever vaccine responses in identical twins.

Sequences were obtained from CD8+ T cells sorted from blood. The receptors here all came from a woman younger than 35 in good health.

This clonotype appeared a few times. The chain joins TRBV14 to TRBJ1-1; 10 bases agree with TRBD1. The CDR3 consists of 14 residues. Trimming took 4 bases from V and 4 from J; bases not matched to a gene: 3. CDR1 and CDR2 (germline): SGHDN, FVKESK. CDR3 region: CASSPRQGATEAFF. The CDR3 nucleotides read TGTGCCAGCAGCCCCCGACAGGGGGCCACTGAAGCTTTCTTT.

The table lists this clonotype with a few counts. Written as DNA, the CDR3 is TGTGCCAGCAGTTTACCGGGACAGTTGTATTTT. Encoded protein: CASSLPGQLYF. This sequence joins TRBV28 and TRBJ2-3; 7 bases align to TRBD1. The germline V gene has CDR1 MDHEN and CDR2 SYDVKM. The ends lost 2 bases at V and 14 bases at J; junction bases unmatched: 4. The CDR3 runs 11 residues. The whole variable domain, filled in from reference TRBV28 and TRBJ2-3, reads DVKVTQSSRYLVKRTGEKVFLECVQDMDHENMFWYRQDPGLGLRLIYFSYDVKMKEKGDIPEGYSVSREKKERFSLILESASTNQTSMYLCASSLPGQLYFGPGTRLTVL.

This clonotype was found many times. This chain connects TRBV7-2 to TRBJ2-5; 7 bases fit TRBD1. This CDR3 is 15 amino acids long. The junction had 9 bases not matched to a gene; V was cut back by 3 bases and J by 5 bases. Germline CDR1 SGHTA, CDR2 FQGNSA. CDR3 region: CASSFIGGVEETQYF. DNA of the CDR3: TGTGCCAGCAGCTTTATAGGGGGCGTCGAGGAGACCCAGTACTTC.

In this sample, this clonotype turned up a few times. The chain employs TRBV6-1 and TRBJ2-1, with TRBD2 matching over 11 bases. This CDR3 comprises 16 residues. After removal of 5 bases from V and 6 bases from J, the junction contained 9 bases not matched to a gene. CDR1 and CDR2 (germline): MNHNS, SASEGT. CDR3 sequence reads: CASSTVAGGGGNEQFF. CDR3 in DNA: TGTGCCAGCAGTACCGTAGCGGGAGGGGGGGGCAATGAGCAGTTCTTC.

CDR3 protein: CASSLPPGGAIYEQFF. CDR3 bases: TGTGCCAGCAGCTTACCCCCAGGGGGCGCGATCTATGAGCAGTTCTTC. The gene calls are TRBV7-9 and TRBJ2-1, with TRBD1 identical over 8 bases. The CDR3 length is 16 residues. J was trimmed by 8 bases and V by 2 bases; bases with no gene match: 11. Germline lookup yields CDR1 SEHNR and CDR2 FQNEAQ (reference sequence). The variable domain in full, completed from reference TRBV7-9 and TRBJ2-1, reads DTGVSQNPRHKITKRGQNVTFRCDPISEHNRLYWYRQTLGQGPEFLTYFQNEAQLEKSRLLSDRFSAERPKGSFSTLEIQRTEQGDSAMYLCASSLPPGGAIYEQFFGPGTRLTVL.

In this sample, this clonotype turned up a few times. The J gene is TRBJ1-6, the V gene TRBV27; D ambiguous. Trimming removed 7 bases from V and 0 bases from J, with 13 bases in between. The CDR3 is 16 residues long. In germline, CDR1 is MNHEY, CDR2 SMNVEV (reference sequence). The CDR3 bases are TGTGCCAGCAACCGTCGGGGAAGCTCCTATAATTCACCCCTCCACTTT. This codes for CASNRRGSSYNSPLHF.

Ten or more counts support this clonotype. The rearrangement joins TRBV4-1 to TRBJ1-1; no clear D. This CDR3 is 13 amino acids long. The germline gives CDR1 MGHRA, CDR2 YSYEKL. The ends were cut back, 1 base at V and 2 bases at J, with 5 bases in the middle. Here the CDR3 reads CASSQGRNTEAFF. CDR3 sequence (DNA): TGCGCCAGCAGCCAAGGACGTAACACTGAAGCTTTCTTT.

This sequence joins TRBV15 and TRBJ2-5, with 9 bases matching TRBD1. Germline CDR1 is LNHNV and CDR2 is YYDKDF (reference sequence). V lost 0 bases and J lost 5; bases outside the gene matches: 4. The CDR3 has 15 residues. The CDR3 sequence: CATSRDGQGSETQYF. The CDR3 bases are TGTGCCACCAGCAGAGATGGACAGGGGAGCGAGACCCAGTACTTC.

This sequence joins TRBV9 and TRBJ2-7; TRBD2 matches at 10 bases. CDR3 length: 18 residues. CDR1 is SGDLS and CDR2 is YYNGEE in the germline V gene. Trimming removed 4 bases from V and 0 bases from J; junction bases left unmatched: 13. In nucleotides, the CDR3 is TGTGCCAGCAGCAAGATAGCGGGAGGCCTACACAACTCCTACGAGCAGTACTTC. Its protein is CASSKIAGGLHNSYEQYF.

A few counts support this clonotype. The chain employs TRBV27 and TRBJ2-1, with TRBD2 identical over 16 bases. J gave up 4 bases and V 3 bases, and 9 bases lay outside the gene matches. This CDR3 has 19 amino acids. The germline V gene encodes CDR1 MNHEY and CDR2 SMNVEV (reference sequence). The CDR3 region is CASSFNGTSGRAYYNEQFF. CDR3 DNA sequence: TGTGCCAGCAGTTTCAACGGGACTAGCGGGAGGGCCTATTACAATGAGCAGTTCTTC.

This clonotype was counted only a few times. The chain recombines TRBV24-1 with TRBJ2-1, with 10 bases lining up with TRBD1. The CDR3 spans 14 residues. J gave up 9 bases and V 3 bases, and 4 bases lay outside the gene matches. CDR1 and CDR2 from the germline V gene are KGHDR and SFDVKD. The CDR3 region has the DNA TGTGCCACCAGTGATCGCGACAGGGGGCCTGAGCAGTTCTTC. Its protein is CATSDRDRGPEQFF.

This clonotype has only a few counts. The gene calls are TRBV6-2 or TRBV6-3 and TRBJ2-5; D not resolved. Germline CDR1 and CDR2: MNHEY and SVGEGT. The CDR3 contains 14 residues. Trimming took off 2 bases at V and 2 bases at J, with 9 bases between the two ends. DNA of the CDR3: TGTGCCAGCAGTTACCTATCGTTACAAGAGACCCAGTACTTC. This translates into CASSYLSLQETQYF.

The chain is built from TRBV5-5 and TRBJ2-7; 7 nucleotides agree with TRBD1. The CDR3 is 13 amino acids. CDR1 and CDR2 (germline): SGHKS, YYEKEE (reference sequence). V was pared by 7 bases and J by 4 bases, with 8 bases of the junction left unmatched. The CDR3 coding sequence is TGTGCCAGCGGCCTCGGGACAGCGTACGAGCAGTACGTC. Residues: CASGLGTAYEQYV.

This clonotype was detected only a few times. This rearrangement joins TRBV28 to TRBJ2-1; D is undetermined. The CDR3 is 14 amino acids. V lost 6 bases and J lost 3, with 12 bases in between. In germline, CDR1 is MDHEN, CDR2 SYDVKM. The CDR3 DNA reads TGTGCCAGCAGGCCCCGACGGTACTACAATGAGCAGTTCTTC. It specifies CASRPRRYYNEQFF. The full variable domain, its missing parts supplied by reference TRBV28 and TRBJ2-1, is DVKVTQSSRYLVKRTGEKVFLECVQDMDHENMFWYRQDPGLGLRLIYFSYDVKMKEKGDIPEGYSVSREKKERFSLILESASTNQTSMYLCASRPRRYYNEQFFGPGTRLTVL.

The table lists this clonotype with many counts. V usage is TRBV6-2 or TRBV6-3 and J usage is TRBJ2-7; D not resolved. The CDR3 has 11 residues. CDR1 is MNHEY and CDR2 is SVGEGT in the germline V gene. The V end lost 2 bases, the J end lost 4 bases, and 3 bases lay between the germline ends. The chain's CDR3 is CASSYAYEQYV. The CDR3 DNA sequence: TGTGCCAGCAGTTACGCTTACGAGCAGTACGTC.

This clonotype was detected ten times or more. The chain is built from TRBV29-1 and TRBJ2-7; D unresolved. CDR1 is SQVTM and CDR2 is ANQGSEA in the germline V gene. Between the trimmed V and J ends, which lost 0 bases and 2 bases, there was a span of 8 bases. The CDR3 runs to 13 residues. Here the CDR3 reads CSVEDVGAYEQYF. CDR3 in DNA: TGCAGCGTTGAAGATGTTGGAGCCTACGAGCAGTACTTC.

This clonotype was seen more than once but under ten times. CDR3 region: CASTLSSGRVPQFF. CDR3 DNA: TGTGCCAGTACACTATCTAGCGGGCGGGTCCCTCAGTTCTTC. The V gene is TRBV7-9, the J gene TRBJ2-1, with 8 bases that match TRBD2. Germline V CDR1 and CDR2: SEHNR, FQNEAQ (reference sequence). Germline trimming cut 9 bases from V and 13 bases from J; bases unmatched to any gene: 17. This CDR3 is 14 amino acids long.